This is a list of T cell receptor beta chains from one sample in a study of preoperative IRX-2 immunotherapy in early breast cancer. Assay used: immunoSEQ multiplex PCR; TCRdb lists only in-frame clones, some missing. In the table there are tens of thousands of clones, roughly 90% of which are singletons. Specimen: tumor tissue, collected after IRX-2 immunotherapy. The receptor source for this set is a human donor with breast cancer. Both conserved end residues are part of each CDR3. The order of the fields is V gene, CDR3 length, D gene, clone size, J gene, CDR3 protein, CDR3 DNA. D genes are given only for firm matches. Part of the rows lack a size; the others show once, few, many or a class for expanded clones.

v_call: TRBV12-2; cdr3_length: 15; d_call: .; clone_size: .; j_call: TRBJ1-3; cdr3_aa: CALPWDREDGNTIYF; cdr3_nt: TGTGCCCTTCCCTGGGACAGGGAGGACGGAAACACCATATATTTT
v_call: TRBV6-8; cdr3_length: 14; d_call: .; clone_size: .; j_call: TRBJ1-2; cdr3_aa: CASSYQGSYGGYTF; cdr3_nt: TGTGCCAGCAGTTACCAGGGGTCCTATGGTGGCTACACCTTC
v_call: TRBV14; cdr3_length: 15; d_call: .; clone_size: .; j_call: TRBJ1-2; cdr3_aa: CASSHLQGAAGGYTF; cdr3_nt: TGTGCCAGCAGCCACCTACAGGGAGCGGCAGGCGGCTACACCTTC
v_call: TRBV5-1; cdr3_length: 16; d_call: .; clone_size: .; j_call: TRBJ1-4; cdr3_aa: CASSLSAGAGNEKLFF; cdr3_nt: TGCGCCAGCAGCTTGTCCGCGGGGGCAGGGAATGAAAAACTGTTTTTT
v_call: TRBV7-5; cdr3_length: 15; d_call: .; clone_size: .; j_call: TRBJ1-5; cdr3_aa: CASSLAGQGAQPQHF; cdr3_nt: TGTGCCAGCAGCTTAGCCGGACAGGGCGCTCAGCCCCAGCATTTT
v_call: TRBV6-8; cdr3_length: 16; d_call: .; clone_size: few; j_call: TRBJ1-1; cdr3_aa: CASRAVTGNPNTEAFF; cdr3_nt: TGTGCCAGCAGGGCCGTTACAGGGAACCCGAACACTGAAGCTTTCTTT
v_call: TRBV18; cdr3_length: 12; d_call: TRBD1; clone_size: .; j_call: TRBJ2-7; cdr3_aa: CASSPDRDEQYF; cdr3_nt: TGTGCCAGCTCACCGGACAGGGATGAGCAGTACTTC
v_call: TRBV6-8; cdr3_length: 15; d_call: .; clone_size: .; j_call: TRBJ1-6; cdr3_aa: CASSYPLGQHSPLHF; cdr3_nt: TGTGCCAGCAGTTACCCCCTCGGACAGCATTCACCCCTCCACTTT
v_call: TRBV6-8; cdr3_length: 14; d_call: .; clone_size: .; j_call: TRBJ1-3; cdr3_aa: CAIKGQGSGNTIYF; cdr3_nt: TGTGCCATCAAAGGGCAGGGGAGTGGAAACACCATATATTTT
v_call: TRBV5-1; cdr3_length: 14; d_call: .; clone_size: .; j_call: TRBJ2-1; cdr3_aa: CASSLGLNYNEQFF; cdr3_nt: TGCGCCAGCAGCTTGGGGCTGAACTACAATGAGCAGTTCTTC
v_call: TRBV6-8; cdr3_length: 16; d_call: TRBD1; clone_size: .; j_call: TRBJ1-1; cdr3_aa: CASSSSGTGGSTEAFF; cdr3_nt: TGTGCCAGCAGTTCCTCCGGGACAGGGGGGTCCACTGAAGCTTTCTTT
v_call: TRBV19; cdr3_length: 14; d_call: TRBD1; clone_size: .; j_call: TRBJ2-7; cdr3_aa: CASSPGQGDYEQYF; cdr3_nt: TGTGCCAGTAGCCCGGGACAGGGAGACTACGAGCAGTACTTC
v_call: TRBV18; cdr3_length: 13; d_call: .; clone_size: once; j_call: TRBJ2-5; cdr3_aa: CASSRQGLETQYF; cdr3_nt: TGTGCCAGCTCACGTCAGGGGTTGGAGACCCAGTACTTC
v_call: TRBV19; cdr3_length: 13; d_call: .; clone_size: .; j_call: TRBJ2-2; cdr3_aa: CALRGPNTGELFF; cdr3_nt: TGTGCGCTCAGGGGCCCGAACACCGGGGAGCTGTTTTTT
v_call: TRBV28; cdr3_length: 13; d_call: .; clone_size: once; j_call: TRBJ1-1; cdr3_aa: CASRYRGRGEAFF; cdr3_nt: TGTGCCAGCAGATATCGGGGTAGAGGTGAAGCTTTCTTT
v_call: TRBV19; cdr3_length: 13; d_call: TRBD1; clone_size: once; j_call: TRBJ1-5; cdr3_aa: CASSGQVNQPQHF; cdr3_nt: TGTGCCAGTAGTGGACAGGTAAATCAGCCCCAGCATTTT
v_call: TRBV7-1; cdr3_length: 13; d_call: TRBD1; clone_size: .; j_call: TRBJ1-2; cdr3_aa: CASSHDRGYGYTF; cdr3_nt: TGTGCCAGCAGTCATGACAGGGGCTATGGCTACACCTTC
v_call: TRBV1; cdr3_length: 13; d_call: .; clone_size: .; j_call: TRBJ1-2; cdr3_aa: CASSQRAGGGYTF; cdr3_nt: TGCGCCAGCAGCCAAAGGGCAGGGGGTGGCTACACCTTC
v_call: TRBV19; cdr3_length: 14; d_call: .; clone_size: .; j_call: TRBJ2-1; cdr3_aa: CASIGQGSYNEQFF; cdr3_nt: TGTGCCAGTATAGGGCAGGGCTCCTACAATGAGCAGTTCTTC
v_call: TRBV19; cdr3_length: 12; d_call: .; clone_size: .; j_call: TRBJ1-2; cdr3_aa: CASSIIGGGYTF; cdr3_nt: TGTGCCAGTAGTATTATTGGGGGCGGCTACACCTTC
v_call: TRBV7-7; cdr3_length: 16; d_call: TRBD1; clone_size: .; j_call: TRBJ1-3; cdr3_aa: CASGTTGAGGGNTIYF; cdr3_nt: TGTGCCAGCGGAACTACAGGGGCCGGAGGGGGAAACACCATATATTTT
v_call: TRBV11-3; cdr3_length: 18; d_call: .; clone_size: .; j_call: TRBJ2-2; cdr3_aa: CASGQGRMVSGTPGELFF; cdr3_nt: TGTGCCAGCGGGCAGGGACGTATGGTTAGCGGAACCCCCGGGGAGCTGTTTTTT
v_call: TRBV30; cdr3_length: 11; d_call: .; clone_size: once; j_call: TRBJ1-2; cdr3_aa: CAWSVVRGYTF; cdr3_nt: TGTGCCTGGAGTGTAGTTCGTGGCTACACCTTC
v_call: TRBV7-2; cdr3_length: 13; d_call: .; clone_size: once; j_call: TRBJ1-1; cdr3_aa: CASSQDRRTEAFF; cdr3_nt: TGTGCCAGCAGCCAAGATCGGAGAACTGAAGCTTTCTTT
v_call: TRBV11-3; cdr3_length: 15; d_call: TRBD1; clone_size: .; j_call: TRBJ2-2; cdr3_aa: CASSLQGATGGELFF; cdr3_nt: TGTGCCAGCAGCTTACAGGGGGCGACTGGCGGGGAGCTGTTTTTT
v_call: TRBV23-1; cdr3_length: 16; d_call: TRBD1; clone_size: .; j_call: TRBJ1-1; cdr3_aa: CASSPDRDFWNTEAFF; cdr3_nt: TGCGCCAGCAGCCCGGACAGGGATTTTTGGAACACTGAAGCTTTCTTT
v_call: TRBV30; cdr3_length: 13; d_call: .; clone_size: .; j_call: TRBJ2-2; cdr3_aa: CAWSVTGPGELFF; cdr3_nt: TGTGCCTGGAGTGTAACAGGGCCCGGGGAGCTGTTTTTT
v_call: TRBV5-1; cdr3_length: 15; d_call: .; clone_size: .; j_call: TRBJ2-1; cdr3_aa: CASSLGQGSYNEQFF; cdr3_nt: TGCGCCAGCAGCTTGGGGCAGGGTTCCTACAATGAGCAGTTCTTC
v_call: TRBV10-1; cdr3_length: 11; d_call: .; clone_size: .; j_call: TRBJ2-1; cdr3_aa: CASSVINEQFF; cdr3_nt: TGCGCCAGCTCAGTAATCAATGAGCAGTTCTTC
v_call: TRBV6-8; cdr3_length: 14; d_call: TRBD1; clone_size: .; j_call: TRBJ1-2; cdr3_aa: CAIRGTGMTYGYTF; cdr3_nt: TGTGCCATCAGGGGGACAGGTATGACCTATGGCTACACCTTC
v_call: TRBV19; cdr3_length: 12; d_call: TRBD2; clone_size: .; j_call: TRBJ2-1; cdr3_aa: CASSIGTIEQFF; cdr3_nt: TGTGCCAGTAGTATTGGGACTATTGAGCAGTTCTTC
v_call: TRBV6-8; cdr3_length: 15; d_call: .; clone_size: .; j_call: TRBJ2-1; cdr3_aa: CAISPAGSSYNEQFF; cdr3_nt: TGTGCCATCAGCCCGGCGGGCTCGTCTTACAATGAGCAGTTCTTC
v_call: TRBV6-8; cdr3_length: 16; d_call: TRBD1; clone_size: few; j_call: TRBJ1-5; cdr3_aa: CASRRTGGSGNQPQHF; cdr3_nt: TGTGCCAGCAGAAGGACAGGGGGCTCGGGCAATCAGCCCCAGCATTTT
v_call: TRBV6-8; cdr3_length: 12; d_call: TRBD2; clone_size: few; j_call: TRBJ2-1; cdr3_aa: CASSPGLGEQFF; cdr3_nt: TGTGCCAGCAGTCCTGGACTAGGTGAGCAGTTCTTC
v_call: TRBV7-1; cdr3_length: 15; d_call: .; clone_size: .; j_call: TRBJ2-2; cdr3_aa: CASSFGLTRSGELFF; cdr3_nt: TGTGCCAGCAGCTTTGGTTTGACTAGATCCGGGGAGCTGTTTTTT
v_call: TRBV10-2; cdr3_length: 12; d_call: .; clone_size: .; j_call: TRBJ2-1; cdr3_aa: CASSPPWGEQFF; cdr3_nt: TGCGCCAGTTCTCCACCTTGGGGTGAGCAGTTCTTC
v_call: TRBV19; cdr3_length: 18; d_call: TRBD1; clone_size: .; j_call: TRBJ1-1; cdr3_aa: CASRGPGQGFFKNTEAFF; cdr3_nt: TGTGCCAGTAGGGGGCCCGGACAGGGCTTCTTCAAGAACACTGAAGCTTTCTTT
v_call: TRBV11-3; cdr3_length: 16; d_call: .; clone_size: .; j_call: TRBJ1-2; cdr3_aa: CASHPPLQGANYGYTF; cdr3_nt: TGTGCCAGCCACCCGCCCCTCCAAGGGGCTAACTATGGCTACACCTTC
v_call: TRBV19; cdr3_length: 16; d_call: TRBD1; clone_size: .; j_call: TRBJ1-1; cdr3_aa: CASSHVPGTGTTEAFF; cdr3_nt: TGTGCCAGTTCGCATGTCCCCGGGACAGGGACCACTGAAGCTTTCTTT
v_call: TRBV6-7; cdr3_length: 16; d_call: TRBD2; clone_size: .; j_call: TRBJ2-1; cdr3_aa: CASRFSGRARSDEQFF; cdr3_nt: TGTGCCAGCAGATTTAGCGGGAGGGCCAGGAGTGATGAGCAGTTCTTC
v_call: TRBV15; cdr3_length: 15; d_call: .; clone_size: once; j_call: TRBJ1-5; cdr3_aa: CATSRARDSNQPQHF; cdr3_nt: TGTGCCACCAGCAGAGCCAGAGACAGCAATCAGCCCCAGCATTTT
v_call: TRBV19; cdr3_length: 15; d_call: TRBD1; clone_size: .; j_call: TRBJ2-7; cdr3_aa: CASSTGQVGDYEQYF; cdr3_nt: TGTGCCAGTAGTACAGGACAGGTCGGTGACTACGAGCAGTACTTC
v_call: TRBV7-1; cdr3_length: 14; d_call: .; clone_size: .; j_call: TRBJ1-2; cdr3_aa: CASSQDGIAAGYTF; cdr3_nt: TGTGCCAGCAGCCAAGACGGAATCGCCGCTGGCTACACCTTC
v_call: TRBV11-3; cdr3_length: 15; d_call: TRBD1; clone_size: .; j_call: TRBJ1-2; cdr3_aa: CASSPGQWSNYGYTF; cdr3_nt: TGTGCCAGCAGCCCGGGACAGTGGTCTAACTATGGCTACACCTTC
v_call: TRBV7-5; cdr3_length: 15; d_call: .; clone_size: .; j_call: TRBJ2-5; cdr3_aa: CASSFSGTPQETQYF; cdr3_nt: TGTGCCAGCAGCTTCTCCGGGACACCCCAAGAGACCCAGTACTTC